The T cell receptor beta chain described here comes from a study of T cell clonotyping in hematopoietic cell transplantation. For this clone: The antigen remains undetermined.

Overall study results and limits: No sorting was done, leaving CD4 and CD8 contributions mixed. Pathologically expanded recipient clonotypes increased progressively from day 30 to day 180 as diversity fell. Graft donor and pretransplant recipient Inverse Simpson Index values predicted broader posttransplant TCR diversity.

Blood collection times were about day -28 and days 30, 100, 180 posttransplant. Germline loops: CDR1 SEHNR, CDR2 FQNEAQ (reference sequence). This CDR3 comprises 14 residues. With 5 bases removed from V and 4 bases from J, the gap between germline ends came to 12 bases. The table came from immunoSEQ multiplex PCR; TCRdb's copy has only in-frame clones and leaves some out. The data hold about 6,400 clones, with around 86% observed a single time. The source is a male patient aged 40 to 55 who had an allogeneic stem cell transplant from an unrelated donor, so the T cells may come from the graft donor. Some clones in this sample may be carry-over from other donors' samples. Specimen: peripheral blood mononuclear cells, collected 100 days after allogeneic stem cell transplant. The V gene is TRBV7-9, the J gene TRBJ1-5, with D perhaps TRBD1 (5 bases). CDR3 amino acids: CASSPRGENQPQHF. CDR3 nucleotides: TGTGCCAGCAGCCCCCGAGGGGAAAATCAGCCCCAGCATTTT.